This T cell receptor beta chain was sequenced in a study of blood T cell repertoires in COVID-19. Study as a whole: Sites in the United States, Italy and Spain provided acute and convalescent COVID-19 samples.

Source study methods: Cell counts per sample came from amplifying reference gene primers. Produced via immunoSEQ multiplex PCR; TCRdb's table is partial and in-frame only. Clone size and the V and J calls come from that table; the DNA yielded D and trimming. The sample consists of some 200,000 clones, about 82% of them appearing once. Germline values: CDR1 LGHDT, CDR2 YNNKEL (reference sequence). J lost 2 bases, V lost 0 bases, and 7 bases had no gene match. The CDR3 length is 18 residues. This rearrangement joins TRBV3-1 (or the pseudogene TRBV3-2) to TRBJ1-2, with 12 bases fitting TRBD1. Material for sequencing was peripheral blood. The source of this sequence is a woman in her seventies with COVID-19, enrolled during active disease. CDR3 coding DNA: TGTGCCAGCAGCCAAGATCGGGGGACAGGGGGCCCGAACTATGGCTACACCTTC. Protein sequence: CASSQDRGTGGPNYGYTF.